A single sample gave rise to the 23 T cell receptor beta chains below, sequenced in a study of CD8+CD57+ T cells in acquired aplastic anemia. Those patients picked for sequencing had displayed CD8+CD57+ cell expansion on flow cytometry. TCR beta VDJ and CDR3 were profiled, and genomic DNA was the template. A single record per CDR3 protein comes from TCRdb applying MiXCR to the reads. The sample lists 450,000 to 600,000 distinct CDR3 sequences; approximately 32% were seen once. The sequenced sample was sorted CD4+, CD8+, or CD8+CD57+ T cells (not recorded which) from PBMCs. These receptors came from a human donor with aplastic anemia.

The chain has TRBV5-1 and TRBJ2-1, with D possibly called TRBD1 or TRBD2 (6 bases each). The CDR3 covers 14 residues. V was cut by 5 bases and J by 10 bases, with 19 bases left in between. Germline V CDR1 and CDR2: SGHRS, YFSETQ. Here the CDR3 reads CASRDLGGGREQFF. The DNA of the CDR3 is TGCGCCAGCAGAGACCTGGGGGGCGGGCGCGAGCAGTTCTTC.

CDR3 protein: CAISEFARDYGYTF. The CDR3 bases are TGTGCCATCAGTGAGTTTGCGAGGGACTATGGCTACACCTTC. The chain links TRBV10-3 to TRBJ1-2; D is ambiguous. Germline lookup yields CDR1 ENHRY and CDR2 SYGVKD. CDR3 length: 14 amino acids. The V and J ends lost 1 base and 3 bases respectively, with 9 bases between them.

J is TRBJ1-6 and V is TRBV5-1, with D uncertain. Looked up from germline, CDR1 is SGHRS and CDR2 is YFSETQ. The germline V and J ends were trimmed by 4 bases and 5 bases, with 10 bases remaining between them. The CDR3 loop spans 14 amino acids. CDR3 in amino acids: CASSPGENNSPLHF. The DNA for the CDR3 is TGCGCCAGCAGCCCTGGCGAGAATAATTCACCCCTCCACTTT.

The table lists this clonotype with many counts. The gene calls are TRBV29-1 and TRBJ1-2, with D possibly being TRBD1 (6 bases). Trimming pared 4 bases from V and 6 bases from J, leaving 12 bases between. Looked up from germline, CDR1 is SQVTM and CDR2 is ANQGSEA. The CDR3 is made up of 12 amino acids. The CDR3 sequence is CSVVAGVHGYTF. CDR3 coding DNA: TGCAGCGTTGTTGCAGGGGTGCATGGCTACACCTTC.

This chain joins TRBV6-1 and TRBJ2-7; D possibly uses TRBD1 or TRBD2 (7 bases each). The germline V and J ends were trimmed by 3 bases and 2 bases, with 14 bases remaining between them. CDR3 size: 15 residues. Germline V CDR1 and CDR2: MNHNS, SASEGT. The DNA of the CDR3 is TGTGCCAGCAGTGAGGGAGGGGGCTACACCTACGAGCAGTACGTC. Amino acid sequence: CASSEGGGYTYEQYV.

This clonotype was recorded at least ten times. The chain employs TRBV11-2 and TRBJ2-7; TRBD2 aligns across 7 bases. V shed 5 bases, J shed 2 bases, and the junction held 15 bases outside the gene matches. This CDR3 is 17 amino acids long. Germline V CDR1 and CDR2: SGHAT, FQNNGV. CDR3 sequence reads: CASSRNPPSGTPYEQYF. The CDR3 nucleotides read TGTGCCAGCAGCCGCAATCCCCCTAGCGGTACCCCCTACGAGCAGTACTTC.

This clonotype has at least ten counts. The chain has TRBV14 and TRBJ1-6; D remains unclear. CDR1 and CDR2 from the germline V gene are SGHDN and FVKESK. The CDR3 is 14 amino acids. V was pared by 3 bases and J by 7 bases, with 10 bases between. CDR3 sequence reads: CASSHASTNSPLHF. CDR3 nucleotides: TGTGCCAGCAGCCATGCAAGCACAAATTCACCCCTCCACTTT.

Only a few counts were recorded for this clonotype. This chain connects TRBV20-1 to TRBJ2-1; D is unresolved. The CDR3 sequence is 13 residues long. Germline CDR1 and CDR2: DFQATT and SNEGSKA (reference sequence). V dropped 1 base and J dropped 8 bases, with 12 bases sitting between them. The DNA for the CDR3 is TGCAGTGCTAGAGCCAGGCGGCAGGATGAGCAGTTCTTC. Its protein product is CSARARRQDEQFF.

The chain carries TRBV5-1 and TRBJ2-7; TRBD2 agrees at 9 bases. The V and J ends lost 2 bases and 3 bases, in that order; junction bases with no gene match: 6. CDR1 is SGHRS and CDR2 is YFSETQ in the germline V gene. The CDR3 totals 15 residues. CDR3 amino acids: CASSFRVAGDYEQYF. The CDR3 coding sequence is TGCGCCAGCAGCTTTCGAGTAGCGGGAGACTACGAGCAGTACTTC.

This clonotype was detected only a few times. The rearrangement uses TRBV14 and TRBJ1-1, with unresolved D. Germline assignment: CDR1 SGHDN and CDR2 FVKESK. The V and J ends lost 0 bases and 1 base respectively, with 6 bases between them. The CDR3 is 14 amino acids. In nucleotides, the CDR3 is TGTGCCAGCAGCCAAGAAGGGTGGAACACTGAAGCTTTCTTT. Its protein product is CASSQEGWNTEAFF.

The V and J genes are TRBV7-2 and TRBJ1-1, with a weak D call TRBD1 (5 bases). Trimming cost V 0 bases and J 4 bases, with 9 bases left between them. The length of the CDR3 is 14 residues. The germline V gene encodes CDR1 SGHTA and CDR2 FQGNSA. The CDR3 is CASSLAGTLTEAFF. The CDR3 nucleotides are TGTGCCAGCAGCTTAGCAGGGACCCTCACTGAAGCTTTCTTT.

To note about this clonotype: A much larger clone is a single base away; this may be a read error. This rearrangement joins TRBV7-6 to TRBJ1-1, with 7 bases matching TRBD1. CDR1 is SGHVS, CDR2 FNYEAQ, per germline. The CDR3 runs to 15 residues. CDR3 bases: TGTGCCAGCAGCCTTAGGACAGGAACGAACACTGAAGCTCTCTTT. This encodes CASSLRTGTNTEALF.

This clonotype was seen ten or more times. The rearrangement links TRBV15 to TRBJ1-3, with unresolved D. The CDR3 extends over 13 amino acids. CDR1 is LNHNV, CDR2 YYDKDF, per germline (reference sequence). The V gene lost 2 bases and the J gene lost 4 bases, with 6 bases spanning the gap. The CDR3 loop reads CATSRTAGNTIYF. CDR3 nucleotide sequence: TGTGCCACCAGCAGAACAGCGGGAAACACCATATATTTT. The full variable domain, with the rest looked up from reference TRBV15 and TRBJ1-3, is DAMVIQNPRYQVTQFGKPVTLSCSQTLNHNVMYWYQQKSSQAPKLLFHYYDKDFNNEADTPDNFQSRRPNTSFCFLDIRSPGLGDTAMYLCATSRTAGNTIYFGEGSWLTVV.

This clonotype appeared a few times. V is TRBV9 and J is TRBJ2-2; TRBD2 matches at 9 bases. This CDR3 spans 16 amino acids. The germline V gene has CDR1 SGDLS and CDR2 YYNGEE. Trimming took 2 bases from V and 1 from J; bases not matched to a gene: 3. The CDR3 sequence: CASSVQTSGNTGELFF. CDR3 nucleotides: TGTGCCAGCAGCGTCCAGACTAGCGGGAACACCGGGGAGCTGTTTTTT.

The V and J genes are TRBV20-1 and TRBJ2-7; no clear D gene. CDR3 length equals 14 residues. Deletions cut 1 base from V and 0 bases from J, with 10 bases between. CDR1 DFQATT and CDR2 SNEGSKA come from the germline V gene (reference sequence). The CDR3 coding sequence is TGCAGTGCTAGAGGTACCCGAGACTCCTACGAGCAGTACTTC. Translation: CSARGTRDSYEQYF.

This clonotype occurred a few times. This rearrangement joins TRBV20-1 to TRBJ1-2; 8 bases align to TRBD1. V shed 5 bases and J 2 bases; nucleotides not matched to a gene: 10. The V gene's germline CDR1 is DFQATT and CDR2 SNEGSKA (reference sequence). CDR3 length: 15 residues. The chain's CDR3 is CSAYKTGEGNYGYTF. The CDR3 region has the DNA TGCAGTGCTTACAAGACAGGGGAGGGAAACTATGGCTACACCTTC.

This clonotype appeared many times. V and J are TRBV7-2 and TRBJ1-6, with TRBD1 matching 7 bases. The CDR3 is 16 residues long. Germline CDR1 reads SGHTA; CDR2 reads FQGNSA. Trimming cost V 0 bases and J 9 bases; bases outside gene matches: 8. The chain's CDR3 is CASSLAGGTAISPLHF. CDR3 nucleotides: TGTGCCAGCAGCTTAGCCGGGGGGACAGCGATTTCACCCCTCCACTTT.

About this clonotype: Sequence at one end of the junction differs from germline and may be a read error. The rearrangement uses TRBV25-1 and TRBJ2-3; tentatively, D is TRBD1 (6 bases). CDR3 length equals 15 residues. From germline, CDR1 is MGHDK and CDR2 SYGVNS. CDR3 nucleotides: TGTGCCAGCAGTGAACTGTTGGGGGAACAGGGTACGCAGTGTTTT. This encodes CASSELLGEQGTQCF.

The chain is built from TRBV11-2 and TRBJ2-1, with TRBD2 matching 10 bases. Germline V gene sequence: CDR1 SGHAT, CDR2 FQNNGV. The CDR3 consists of 16 residues. Trimming cost V 3 bases and J 5 bases; bases outside gene matches: 7. The CDR3 DNA sequence: TGTGCCAGCAGCTTCCTTAGCGGGAGGCCCAACAATGAGCAGTTCTTC. Protein: CASSFLSGRPNNEQFF.

To note about this clonotype: This may stem from a read error, because a much larger clone lies one nucleotide away. J is TRBJ2-2 and V is TRBV29-1; 7 bases are a match to TRBD1. Germline V gene lookup returns CDR1 SQVTM and CDR2 ANQGSEA. The CDR3 sequence is 15 residues long. V gave up 2 bases and J gave up 6 bases; unmatched junction bases: 9. The CDR3 region has the DNA TGCAGCGTTGAAAGTCGAGGCCAGGGGGCCGGGGAGCTGTTTTTT. Encoded protein: CSVESRGQGAGELFF.

This clonotype was seen many times. The rearrangement joins TRBV5-1 to TRBJ1-1; no reliable D call. Trimming cost V 1 base and J 3 bases, with 7 bases left between them. Germline V gene lookup returns CDR1 SGHRS and CDR2 YFSETQ. This CDR3 has 13 residues. CDR3 in amino acids: CASSLLTHTEAFF. CDR3 DNA sequence: TGCGCCAGCAGCTTGCTGACCCACACTGAAGCTTTCTTT.

Details on this clonotype: Given a much more abundant clone one base away, this may be a read error. The CDR3 ends on some other residue instead of the conserved phenylalanine or tryptophan, so this is likely a read error. The chain recombines TRBV20-1 with TRBJ1-1; D unresolved. CDR1 DFQATT and CDR2 SNEGSKA come from the germline V gene (reference sequence). V lost 0 bases and J lost 3, with 5 bases in between. This CDR3 has 12 residues. The chain's CDR3 is CSARDPDTEAFS. For the CDR3, the DNA is TGCAGTGCTAGAGATCCGGACACTGAAGCTTTCTCT.

The CDR3, as DNA: TGTGCCAGCAGTCCCCGAGCGACATATAATTCACCCCTCCACTTT. The encoded protein is CASSPRATYNSPLHF. The chain joins TRBV2 to TRBJ1-6; D is ambiguous. The CDR3 is made up of 15 amino acids. Trimming cost V 5 bases and J 4 bases, with 12 bases left between them. From germline, CDR1 is SNHLY and CDR2 FYNNEI. The full variable domain, in which reference TRBV2 and TRBJ1-6 provide the parts outside the CDR3, is EPEVTQTPSHQVTQMGQEVILRCVPISNHLYFYWYRQILGQKVEFLVSFYNNEISEKSEIFDDQFSVERPDGSNFTLKIRSTKLEDSAMYFCASSPRATYNSPLHFGNGTRLTVT.